The present entry profiles one T cell receptor beta chain with its context. As yet, its antigen is unknown. This sample stems from a study of cytomegalovirus exposure and HLA in healthy donors. At the level of the study: Caucasian-associated ancestry cluster membership applied to around 76% of around 400 genotyped donors. Overall study results and limits: A missense DCLRE1C variant was associated with V- and J-gene trimming of TCR beta chains in a later analysis, and an independent cohort replicated the association. The study reported that TCR beta sequences accurately predicted HLA-A and HLA-B alleles in most subjects. TCR sequences were mostly rare, though some public TCRs occurred in many donors.

This PCR relied on a set of 60 Vbeta primers and 13 Jbeta primers. The method was immunoSEQ multiplex PCR; TCRdb's version includes in-frame clones alone and lacks a portion of them. The sample shows 140,000 to 150,000 clones, 73% of them seen only once. The receptor comes from a woman between 18 and 29 years old in good health and CMV-seronegative. Input material: PBMCs.

This CDR3 reads CASSLLGSGGANTGELFF. Written as DNA, the CDR3 is TGTGCCAGCAGCTTACTTGGTAGCGGGGGGGCAAACACCGGGGAGCTGTTTTTT. The rearrangement uses TRBV7-3 and TRBJ2-2, with TRBD2 matching 11 bases. Trimming at V came to 2 bases and at J to 2 bases, leaving 7 bases not matched to a gene. The CDR3 extends over 18 amino acids. The germline gives CDR1 SGHTA, CDR2 FQGTGA.